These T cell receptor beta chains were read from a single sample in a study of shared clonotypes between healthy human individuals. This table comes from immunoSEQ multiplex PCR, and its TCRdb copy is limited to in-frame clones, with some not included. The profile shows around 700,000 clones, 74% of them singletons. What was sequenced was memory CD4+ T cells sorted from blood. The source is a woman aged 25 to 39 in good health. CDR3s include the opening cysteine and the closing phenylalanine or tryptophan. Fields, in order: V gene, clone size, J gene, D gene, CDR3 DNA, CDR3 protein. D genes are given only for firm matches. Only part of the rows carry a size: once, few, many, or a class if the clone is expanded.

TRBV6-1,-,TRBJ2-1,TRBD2,TGTGCCACTGCCCGCCTTGCGGGAGGGCCCAATGAGCAGTTCTTC,CATARLAGGPNEQFF
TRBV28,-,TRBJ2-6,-,TGTGCCAGCAGTTCCCCGGCCTCTGGGGCCAACGTCCTGACTTTC,CASSSPASGANVLTF
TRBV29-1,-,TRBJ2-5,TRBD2,TGCAGCGCCTACCCCGGAGGGGCGGGAGGGCCCGGGCAGGAGACCCAGTACTTC,CSAYPGGAGGPGQETQYF
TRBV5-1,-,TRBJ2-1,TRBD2,TGCGCCAGCAGCTTCTCTAGCGGGGGATACAATGAGCAGTTCTTC,CASSFSSGGYNEQFF
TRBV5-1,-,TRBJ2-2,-,TGCGCCAGCAGCTTGGGGAGGCGGGATCACAGCGGGGAGCTGTTTTTT,CASSLGRRDHSGELFF
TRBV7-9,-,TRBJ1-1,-,TGTGCCAGCAGCCCTGGCCGGAACACTGAAGCTTTCTTT,CASSPGRNTEAFF
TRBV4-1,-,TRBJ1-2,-,TGCGCCAGCAGCCACCCATTAAGGGGGGGGGCGACTAACTATGGCTACACCTTC,CASSHPLRGGATNYGYTF
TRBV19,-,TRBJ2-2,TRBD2,TGTGCCAGTCGGCGGGGGATCGGGTCCGGGGAGCTGTTTTTT,CASRRGIGSGELFF
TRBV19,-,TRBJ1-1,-,TGTGCCAGTAGTAAGAGGACAGAAAGTATCTCTGAAGCTTTCTTT,CASSKRTESISEAFF
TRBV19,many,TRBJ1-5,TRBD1,TGTGCCAGTAGAATAGACGGGACAGGGGGAGGGGAGCCCCAGCATTTT,CASRIDGTGGGEPQHF
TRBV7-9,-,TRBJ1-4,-,TGTGCCAGCAGCTTAGGGCCGTACCGGGGGTCAACTAATGAAAAACTGTTTTTT,CASSLGPYRGSTNEKLFF
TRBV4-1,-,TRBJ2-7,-,TGCGCCAGCAGCCCTGATCTTTACGAGCAGTACTTC,CASSPDLYEQYF
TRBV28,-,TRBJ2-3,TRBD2,TGTGCCAGCAGGACTAGCGGGAGAGGAAGGAGCACAGATACGCAGTATTTT,CASRTSGRGRSTDTQYF
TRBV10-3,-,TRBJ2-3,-,TGTGCCACCGCCGGTCAGGGGAGAACAGATACGCAGTATTTT,CATAGQGRTDTQYF
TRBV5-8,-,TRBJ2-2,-,TGTGCCAGCAGACCTCTAGGGGCCGGGGAGCTGTTTTTT,CASRPLGAGELFF
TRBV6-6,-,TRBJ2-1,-,TGTGCCAGCAGTTACTCCCCCCAAAACGGCAATGAGCAGTTCTTC,CASSYSPQNGNEQFF
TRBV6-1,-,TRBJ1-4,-,TGTGCCAGCGCTAGAGGTACAGGGCGTAATGAAAAACTGTTTTTT,CASARGTGRNEKLFF
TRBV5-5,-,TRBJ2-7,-,TGTGCCAGCAGCTTGGCGGGGAAACCCTACGAGCAGTACTTC,CASSLAGKPYEQYF
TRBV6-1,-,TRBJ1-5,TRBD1,TGTGCCAGCACCCCGGGGACAGGGAATCAGCCCCAGCATTTT,CASTPGTGNQPQHF
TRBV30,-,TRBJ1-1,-,TGTGCCTGGAGCCCTTCAACCCCGGCCGCTTTCTTT,CAWSPSTPAAFF
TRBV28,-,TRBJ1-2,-,TGTGCCAGCAGTTTGGGACAACTTAGCTATGGCTACACCTTC,CASSLGQLSYGYTF
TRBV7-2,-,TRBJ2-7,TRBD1,TGTGCCAGCAGCCGCCACCCGGGACAGGGGACCTACTCCTACGAGCAGTACTTC,CASSRHPGQGTYSYEQYF
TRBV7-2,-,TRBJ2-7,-,TGTGCCAGCAGCTTAATCAACGAGCAGTACTTC,CASSLINEQYF
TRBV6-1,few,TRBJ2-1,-,TGTGCCAGCAGGGTCACAGCGGACTACAATGAGCAGTTCTTC,CASRVTADYNEQFF
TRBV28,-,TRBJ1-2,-,TGTGCCAGCAGTTTATTCCAGGGGTATGGCTACACCTTC,CASSLFQGYGYTF
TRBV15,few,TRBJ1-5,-,TGTGCCACCAGCAGAGTTGGGGAGCCCCAGCATTTT,CATSRVGEPQHF
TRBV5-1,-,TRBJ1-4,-,TGCGCCAGCAGCCCAACAACTACTAATGAAAAACTGTTTTTT,CASSPTTTNEKLFF
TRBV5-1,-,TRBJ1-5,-,TGCGCCAGCAGCTCCGGGGGCGGCAATCAGCCCCAGCATTTT,CASSSGGGNQPQHF
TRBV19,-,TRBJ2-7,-,TGTGCCAGTAGTAACCAGTATCGATCTTCCTACGAGCAGTACTTC,CASSNQYRSSYEQYF
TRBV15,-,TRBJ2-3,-,TGTGCCACCAGCAGAGGGTCAGGCTCCACCTTCCCTAGCACAGATACGCAGTATTTT,CATSRGSGSTFPSTDTQYF
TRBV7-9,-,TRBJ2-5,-,TGTGCCAGCAGCTTAAGGCAGAAAGAGACCCAGTACTTC,CASSLRQKETQYF
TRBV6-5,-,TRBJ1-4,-,TGTGCCAGCAGTTACTTAACGGGGGGGCGCGGTGAAAAACTGTTTTTT,CASSYLTGGRGEKLFF
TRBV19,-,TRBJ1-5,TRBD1,TGTGCCAGTAGTTTCGTGTCTCAGGGGGGTCCGCCCCAGCATTTT,CASSFVSQGGPPQHF
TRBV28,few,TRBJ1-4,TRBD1,TGTGCCAGCAGATATCTGACAGGGAGGGATGAAAAACTGTTTTTT,CASRYLTGRDEKLFF
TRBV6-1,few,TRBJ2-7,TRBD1,TGTGCCGGGGGTCGGGACAGAGTCCTTTCCGCGCAGTACTTC,CAGGRDRVLSAQYF
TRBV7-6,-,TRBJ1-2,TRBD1,TGTGCCAGCAGCCCATACGGACAGGTCTATGGCTACACCTTC,CASSPYGQVYGYTF
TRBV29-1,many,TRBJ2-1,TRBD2,TGCAGCGTTGGGACTAGCGAATCCTACAATGAGCAGTTCTTC,CSVGTSESYNEQFF
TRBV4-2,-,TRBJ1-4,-,TGTGCCAGCAGCCAAGATTGGGACCGAGGTGAAAAACTGTTTTTT,CASSQDWDRGEKLFF
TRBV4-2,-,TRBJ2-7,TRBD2,TGTGCCAGCAGCCCTAATAGCGGGAGTTACGAGCAGTACTTC,CASSPNSGSYEQYF
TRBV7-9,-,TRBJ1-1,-,TGTGCCAGCAGCCGGGGCAACACTGAAGCTTTCTTT,CASSRGNTEAFF
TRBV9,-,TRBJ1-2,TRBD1,TGTGCCAGCAGCGCTAGACAGGGGGCTAACTATGGCTACACCTTC,CASSARQGANYGYTF
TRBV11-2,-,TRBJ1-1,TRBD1,TGTGCCAGCAGCTTGACGAAACCGGGGACAGGGAGTAGACCTTTCTTT,CASSLTKPGTGSRPFF
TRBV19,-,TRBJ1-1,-,TGTGCCAGTAGTATTCCGACGAGGACTGAAGCTTTCTTT,CASSIPTRTEAFF
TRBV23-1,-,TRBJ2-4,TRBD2,TGCGCCAGCAGTCAATCTGGTCCTAGCGGGAGGGTGAACATTCAGTACTTC,CASSQSGPSGRVNIQYF
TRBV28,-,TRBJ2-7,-,TGTGCCAGCAGCCGCTTGGGGGGAAGTAGGCCCGACGAGCAGTACTTC,CASSRLGGSRPDEQYF
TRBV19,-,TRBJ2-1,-,TGTGCCAGTAGTATCCCATTTGTGCCGGGGAGCTCCTACAATGAGCAGTTCTTC,CASSIPFVPGSSYNEQFF
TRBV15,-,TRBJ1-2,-,TGTGCCACCAGCAGAGTATTGGGAGATGGCTACACCTTC,CATSRVLGDGYTF
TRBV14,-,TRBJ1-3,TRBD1,TGTGCCAGCAGCCAGGTTGGGACAGCAGGAAACACCATATATTTT,CASSQVGTAGNTIYF
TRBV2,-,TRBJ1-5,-,TGTGCCAGCAGTGTTGGGGGGGGTCAGCCCCAGCATTTT,CASSVGGGQPQHF
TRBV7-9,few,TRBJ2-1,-,TGTGCCAGCAGGTCCGGCAGGGGCCCTTATTTCTACAATGAGCAGTTCTTC,CASRSGRGPYFYNEQFF
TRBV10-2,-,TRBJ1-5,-,TGCGCCAGCAGTCCCGGACGGCAGGGACAGCCCCAGCATTTT,CASSPGRQGQPQHF
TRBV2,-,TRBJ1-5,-,TGTGCCAGCAGTCCGGGACACGAAAATCAGCCCCAGCATTTT,CASSPGHENQPQHF
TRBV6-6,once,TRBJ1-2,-,TGTGCCAGCAGTAAAACCAACTATGGCTACACCTTC,CASSKTNYGYTF